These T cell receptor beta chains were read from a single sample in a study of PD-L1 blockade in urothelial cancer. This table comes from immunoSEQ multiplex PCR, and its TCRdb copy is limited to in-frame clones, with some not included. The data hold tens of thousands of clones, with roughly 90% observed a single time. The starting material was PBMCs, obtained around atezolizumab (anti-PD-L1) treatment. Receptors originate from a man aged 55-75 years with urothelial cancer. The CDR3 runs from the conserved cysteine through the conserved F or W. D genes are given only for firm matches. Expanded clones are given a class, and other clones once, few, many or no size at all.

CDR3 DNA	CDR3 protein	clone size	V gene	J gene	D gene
TGTGCCAGCAGCTTAGGTCACTTTCCAGATACGCAGTATTTT	CASSLGHFPDTQYF	NA	TRBV11-2	TRBJ2-3	NA
TGTGCCAGCAGCAGGGGACCGGGACAGCTTAGGGCAGATACGCAGTATTTT	CASSRGPGQLRADTQYF	NA	TRBV7-2	TRBJ2-3	TRBD1
TGTGCCAGCAGCTCCAACTTCGACTTACCCTCTCGCTTC	CASSSNFDLPSRF	NA	TRBV5-4	TRBJ2-7	NA
TGTGCCAGCATCGGGACAGGGGAAAACTATGGCTACACCTTC	CASIGTGENYGYTF	few	TRBV11-2	TRBJ1-2	TRBD1
TGTGCCAGCAGTTACAACAGGGTGGACACAGATACGCAGTATTTT	CASSYNRVDTDTQYF	NA	TRBV6-6	TRBJ2-3	NA
TGCAGTGTAGGGGCTGCTCAGCCCCAGCATTTT	CSVGAAQPQHF	once	TRBV20-1	TRBJ1-5	NA
TGTGCCAGCTCACATCGTATTAGCGGGAGTGCAGATACGCAGTATTTT	CASSHRISGSADTQYF	NA	TRBV18	TRBJ2-3	TRBD2
TGTGCCACCAGCAGAGATCCGGACTCCCAAGAGACCCAGTACTTC	CATSRDPDSQETQYF	NA	TRBV15	TRBJ2-5	NA
TGTGCCAGCAGCCCAAGCGGGGGGAATGGCTACGAGCAGTACTTC	CASSPSGGNGYEQYF	NA	TRBV4-2	TRBJ2-7	TRBD2
TGTGCCAGCGACGGGGGGGGACGAAATGAAAAACTGTTTTTT	CASDGGGRNEKLFF	NA	TRBV9	TRBJ1-4	NA
TGTGCCAGCAGCCCGCGAGGGGGAGGACAGGAGAACTCACCCCTCCACTTT	CASSPRGGGQENSPLHF	NA	TRBV9	TRBJ1-6	TRBD1
TGTGCCAGCAGAAATCAGGGGGTAGATGAAAAACTGTTTTTT	CASRNQGVDEKLFF	NA	TRBV5-6	TRBJ1-4	TRBD1
TGTGCCAGCACCCCTGGTGAGAGGCCGGTGGTTGGTAGACCGCAGTATTTT	CASTPGERPVVGRPQYF	NA	TRBV13	TRBJ2-3	NA
TGTGCCAGCAGCGTTAGCGGGGGGACAACTACCTACGAGCAGTACTTC	CASSVSGGTTTYEQYF	NA	TRBV9	TRBJ2-7	TRBD2
TGTGCCAGCAGGACGGGACTAGCGGCCCCACAAGAGACCCAGTACTTC	CASRTGLAAPQETQYF	NA	TRBV28	TRBJ2-5	TRBD2
TGTGCCACCATTAGCGGGGAGTGGAATGAGCAGTTCTTC	CATISGEWNEQFF	NA	TRBV6-4	TRBJ2-1	TRBD2
TGTGCCATCAGTGAGGGGGGAGGGAAAGATACGCAGTATTTT	CAISEGGGKDTQYF	NA	TRBV10-3	TRBJ2-3	TRBD2
TGTGCCAGCAGCCCGACCAGGGATGGCTATGGCTACACCTTC	CASSPTRDGYGYTF	NA	TRBV7-9	TRBJ1-2	NA
TGTGCCAGCAGTACCCAGACAGGCAGGGAGCAGTACTTC	CASSTQTGREQYF	NA	TRBV2	TRBJ2-7	NA
TGTGCCAGCAACCGACAGCTAGGTAGGACTGAAGCTTTCTTT	CASNRQLGRTEAFF	NA	TRBV6-5	TRBJ1-1	NA
TGTGCCAGCAGCACGGACAGGGGGCGGGAGACCCAGTACTTC	CASSTDRGRETQYF	NA	TRBV5-4	TRBJ2-5	TRBD1
TGTGCCAGCAGTTTATGGGCAACGGGGGGAGAAAAACTGTTTTTT	CASSLWATGGEKLFF	NA	TRBV27	TRBJ1-4	NA
TGTGCCAGCAGCTTTAGCCGCGAGACCCAGTACTTC	CASSFSRETQYF	NA	TRBV7-2	TRBJ2-5	NA
TGTGCCAGCAGTTTACCCGGACTGAGCTCCTACAATGAGCAGTTCTTC	CASSLPGLSSYNEQFF	NA	TRBV28	TRBJ2-1	NA
TGTGCCAGCAGCTTGGGACAGATGGGCACAGATACGCAGTATTTT	CASSLGQMGTDTQYF	NA	TRBV5-4	TRBJ2-3	NA
TGTGCCAGCAGCTTATCGACAGGGCCGAACACCGGGGAGCTGTTTTTT	CASSLSTGPNTGELFF	NA	TRBV7-3	TRBJ2-2	TRBD1
TGTGCCAGCAGCGGGAGGGGTGATACGCAGTATTTT	CASSGRGDTQYF	NA	TRBV9	TRBJ2-3	NA
TGTGCCAGTAGGATTTCAAGCCTAGCGGAAGAGACCCAGTACTTC	CASRISSLAEETQYF	NA	TRBV19	TRBJ2-5	TRBD2
TGTGCCTGGGGCCGGGACAGGGGCAATCAGCCCCAGCATTTT	CAWGRDRGNQPQHF	NA	TRBV30	TRBJ1-5	TRBD1
TGTGCCACCAGCAGAGAGGGGGAGCTAGCGGCCTCCTACAATGAGCAGTTCTTC	CATSREGELAASYNEQFF	NA	TRBV15	TRBJ2-1	TRBD2
TGTGCCAGCAGCGAACTTTCGAGGGGGCTCTACGAGCAGTACTTC	CASSELSRGLYEQYF	NA	TRBV7-2	TRBJ2-7	TRBD1
TGTGCCTGGAGTTCCCCTCGAGATACGCAGTATTTT	CAWSSPRDTQYF	once	TRBV30	TRBJ2-3	NA
TGTGCCAGCAGTCGGCTGGCAGGTTACACCTTC	CASSRLAGYTF	NA	TRBV6-6	TRBJ1-2	NA
TGTGCCAGCAGGGCCGCGGACTCTACACTACGCGAGCAGTACTTC	CASRAADSTLREQYF	NA	TRBV7-3	TRBJ2-7	NA
TGTGCCATCAGTGAGCCAGGGGGCGTCTATGGCTACACCTTC	CAISEPGGVYGYTF	few	TRBV10-3	TRBJ1-2	TRBD1